The entry that follows covers one TCR beta chain sequence. As yet, its antigen is unknown. V was trimmed by 2 bases and J by 5 bases, leaving 10 bases between them. Germline CDR1 and CDR2: SGHTA and FQGNSA. This CDR3 spans 13 amino acids. This sample is part of a study of CD8+ T cells in alopecia areata. Across the whole study: Oral tofacitinib (5 to 10 mg twice daily) was administered to treated patients.

The study, taken as a whole, reports: Lesional scalp exceeded normal scalp in clonality, especially in alopecia totalis/universalis.

After isolation, RNA underwent reverse transcription to generate cDNA as the sequencing template. Here immunoSEQ multiplex PCR was the method, and the copy in TCRdb shows in-frame clones only, minus some. The data hold some 120,000 clones, with around three fifths observed a single time. PBMC-derived CD4+ and CD8+ T cells were sorted. Sample: CD4+ T cells sorted from blood, taken at week 0. The J gene is TRBJ2-7, the V gene TRBV7-2, with TRBD2 as a possible D gene (6 bases). The sequence derives from a human donor with alopecia areata. The CDR3 loop is CASSLSLANEQYF. CDR3 DNA: TGTGCCAGCAGCTTAAGTCTAGCGAACGAGCAGTACTTC. Looking up the rest from reference TRBV7-2 and TRBJ2-7 gives the full variable domain: GAGVSQSPSNKVTEKGKDVELRCDPISGHTALYWYRQSLGQGLEFLIYFQGNSAPDKSGLPSDRFSAERTGGSVSTLTIQRTQQEDSAVYLCASSLSLANEQYFGPGTRLTVT.